The subject of this entry is one T cell receptor beta chain. No antigen is known for it. The data stem from a study of cytotoxic CD8 clonotypes in ibrutinib-treated CLL. Study-level results: Clonality rose at ibrutinib response and fell back toward baseline at progression. Public clonotypes proved infrequent, and on treatment they shrank or remained steady. Starting clonality was above that of age-matched healthy donors and tracked circulating CD8+ T-cell counts.

Germline trimming cut 2 bases from V and 4 bases from J; bases unmatched to any gene: 10. CDR1 and CDR2 (germline): LGHNA, YNFKEQ. This CDR3 has 17 amino acids. The intended depth for sequencing was 1 in 200,000 to 1 in 1 million T cells. TCRdb's table, derived via immunoSEQ multiplex PCR, lists solely in-frame clones and lacks some. This sample has 95,000 to 100,000 clones, with almost 80% found just once. The chain couples TRBV4-2 to TRBJ1-2, with TRBD1 matching 10 bases. This receptor was obtained from a human donor with chronic lymphocytic leukemia. The material was PBMCs, obtained after 12 months of ibrutinib treatment. The CDR3 DNA sequence: TGTGCCAGCAGCCAATCGGGACAGGGGTCCCTTAGCTATGGCTACACCTTC. Translating gives CASSQSGQGSLSYGYTF.